This entry is about one T cell receptor beta chain. Antigen unknown. Method: immunoSEQ multiplex PCR; TCRdb's copy keeps in-frame clones and lacks some. Among hundreds of thousands of clones, approximately 95% were seen once, and the ten largest hold about 0.064%. Germline V gene lookup returns CDR1 SGHRS and CDR2 YFSETQ. V shed 1 base and J shed 5 bases, with 16 bases lying between them. The CDR3 sequence is 15 residues long. This specimen comes from a study of shared clonotypes between healthy human individuals. Study at large: Each donor contributed plates that comprised three CD4 naive, three CD4 memory, two CD8 naive and one CD8 memory. Regarding the study as a whole: Some clonotypes were shared by all four sorted-subset donors, while others were not shared. The non-shared ones had lower generation probabilities than the shared ones. About 5% of naive CD4 clonotypes were common to several donors.

This chain joins TRBV5-1 and TRBJ2-7; D may be TRBD1 (7 bases). This TCR came from a woman aged 25-40 years in good health. The sequencing sample was made of naive CD4+ T cells sorted from blood. The subset denotes: CD45RA+ positively selected. CDR3 coding DNA: TGCGCCAGCAGCTTGTCCAGGGGGGATATCGACGAGCAGTACTTC. Translating gives CASSLSRGDIDEQYF.